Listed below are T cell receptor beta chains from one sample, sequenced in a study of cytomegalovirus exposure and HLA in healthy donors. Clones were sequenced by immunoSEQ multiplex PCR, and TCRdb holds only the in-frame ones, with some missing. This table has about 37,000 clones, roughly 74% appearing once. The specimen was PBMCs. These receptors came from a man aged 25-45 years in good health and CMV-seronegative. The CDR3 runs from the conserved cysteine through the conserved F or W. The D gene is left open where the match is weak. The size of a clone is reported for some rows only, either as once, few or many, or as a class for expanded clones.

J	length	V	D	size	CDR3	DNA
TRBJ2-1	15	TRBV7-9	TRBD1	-	CASSERRTGDQEQFF	TGTGCCAGCAGCGAGCGGAGGACAGGGGATCAGGAGCAGTTCTTC
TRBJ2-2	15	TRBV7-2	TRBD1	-	CASSRTGGNTGELFF	TGTGCCAGCAGCCGGACAGGGGGAAACACCGGGGAGCTGTTTTTT
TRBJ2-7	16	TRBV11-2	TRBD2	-	CASSSPWTSGRSEQYF	TGTGCCAGCAGCTCACCATGGACTAGCGGGAGGAGCGAGCAGTACTTC
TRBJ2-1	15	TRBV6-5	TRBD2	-	CASSPPGLGYNEQFF	TGTGCCAGCAGCCCCCCGGGACTAGGCTACAATGAGCAGTTCTTC
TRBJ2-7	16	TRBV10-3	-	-	CAISEPGVGVSYEQYF	TGTGCCATCAGTGAACCCGGGGTTGGGGTCTCCTACGAGCAGTACTTC
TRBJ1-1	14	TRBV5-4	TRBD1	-	CASSLTGTGVGAFF	TGTGCCAGCAGCTTGACCGGGACAGGGGTAGGAGCTTTCTTT
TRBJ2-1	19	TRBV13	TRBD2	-	CASNAAVAGGPMGYNEQFF	TGTGCCAGCAACGCGGCAGTAGCGGGAGGGCCCATGGGATACAATGAGCAGTTCTTC
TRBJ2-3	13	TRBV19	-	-	CASSPRGKDTQYF	TGTGCCAGTAGTCCCAGGGGAAAAGATACGCAGTATTTT
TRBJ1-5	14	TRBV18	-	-	CASSHWSSNQPQHF	TGTGCCAGCTCACATTGGAGTAGCAATCAGCCCCAGCATTTT
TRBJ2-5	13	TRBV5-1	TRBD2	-	CASGAGGQETQYF	TGCGCCAGCGGGGCGGGGGGTCAAGAGACCCAGTACTTC
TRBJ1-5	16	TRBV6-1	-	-	CASSEFPTDSNQPQHF	TGTGCCAGCAGTGAATTCCCGACTGACAGCAATCAGCCCCAGCATTTT
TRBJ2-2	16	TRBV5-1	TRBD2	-	CASSLGLASNTGELFF	TGCGCCAGCAGCTTAGGACTAGCTTCGAACACCGGGGAGCTGTTTTTT
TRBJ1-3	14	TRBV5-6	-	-	CASSPGFSGNTIYF	TGTGCCAGCAGCCCGGGGTTCTCTGGAAACACCATATATTTT
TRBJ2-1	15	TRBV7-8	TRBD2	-	CASSFLSGGGNEQFF	TGTGCCAGCAGCTTTTTATCGGGAGGGGGCAATGAGCAGTTCTTC
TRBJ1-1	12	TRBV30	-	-	CACLPGITEAFF	TGTGCCTGCCTGCCGGGGATCACTGAAGCTTTCTTT
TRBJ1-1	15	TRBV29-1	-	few	CSGVSGGRSNTEAFF	TGCAGCGGGGTTAGCGGGGGAAGGTCGAACACTGAAGCTTTCTTT
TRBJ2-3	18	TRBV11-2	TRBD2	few	CASSLALAAGGGADTQYF	TGTGCCAGCAGCTTAGCCCTAGCAGCGGGAGGGGGGGCGGATACGCAGTATTTT
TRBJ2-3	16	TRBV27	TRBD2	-	CASSWLGLAGTDTQYF	TGTGCCAGCAGTTGGCTGGGACTAGCGGGGACAGATACGCAGTATTTT
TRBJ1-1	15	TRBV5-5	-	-	CASSPSLSGRTEAFF	TGTGCCAGCAGCCCTAGCCTTTCCGGGAGGACTGAAGCTTTCTTT
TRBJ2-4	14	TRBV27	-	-	CASAVRARENIQYF	TGTGCCAGCGCTGTCAGGGCAAGGGAAAACATTCAGTACTTC
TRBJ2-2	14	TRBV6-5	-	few	CASSYGGATGELFF	TGTGCCAGCAGTTACGGGGGGGCGACCGGGGAGCTGTTTTTT
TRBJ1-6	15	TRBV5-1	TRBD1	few	CASSLSGQHNSPLHF	TGCGCCAGCAGCCTCTCGGGACAGCATAATTCACCCCTCCACTTT
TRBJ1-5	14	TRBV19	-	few	CASSMWAEDQPQHF	TGTGCCAGTAGTATGTGGGCAGAAGATCAGCCCCAGCATTTT
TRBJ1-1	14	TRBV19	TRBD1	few	CASSSDRGKTEAFF	TGTGCCAGTAGTTCGGACAGGGGTAAGACTGAAGCTTTCTTT
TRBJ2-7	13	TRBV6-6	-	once	CASSPGGSYEQYF	TGTGCCAGCAGCCCTGGGGGGTCCTACGAGCAGTACTTC
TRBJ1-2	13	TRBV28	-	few	CASSPPSQGGYTF	TGTGCCAGCAGCCCCCCATCGCAGGGCGGCTACACCTTC
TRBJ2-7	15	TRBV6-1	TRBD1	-	CASSESDRGLDEQYF	TGTGCCAGCAGTGAATCGGACAGGGGGCTGGACGAGCAGTACTTC
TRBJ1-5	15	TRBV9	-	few	CASSATGITNQPQHF	TGTGCCAGCAGCGCCACGGGAATTACAAATCAGCCCCAGCATTTT
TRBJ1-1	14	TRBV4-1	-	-	CASSQVGSRTEAFF	TGCGCCAGCAGCCAAGTCGGTAGCCGGACTGAAGCTTTCTTT
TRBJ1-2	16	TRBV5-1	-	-	CASSFRDQPVGYGYTF	TGCGCCAGCAGCTTCCGGGATCAACCTGTAGGCTATGGCTACACCTTC
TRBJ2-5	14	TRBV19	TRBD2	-	CASTGLADQETQYF	TGTGCCAGTACCGGACTAGCGGACCAAGAGACCCAGTACTTC
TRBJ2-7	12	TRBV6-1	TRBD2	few	CASSSTSGWQYF	TGTGCCAGCAGCTCGACTAGCGGATGGCAGTACTTC
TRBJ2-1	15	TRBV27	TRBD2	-	CASRVGTSGGNEQFF	TGTGCCAGCAGAGTCGGGACTAGCGGGGGGAATGAGCAGTTCTTC
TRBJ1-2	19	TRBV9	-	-	CASSNNPEGEQGYFYGYTF	TGTGCCAGCAGCAACAACCCGGAAGGGGAACAAGGGTACTTCTATGGCTACACCTTC
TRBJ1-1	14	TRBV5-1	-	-	CASSLGQPRAEAFF	TGCGCCAGCAGCTTGGGACAGCCTCGTGCTGAAGCTTTCTTT
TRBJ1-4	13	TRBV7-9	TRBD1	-	CASSGQANEKLFF	TGTGCCAGCAGCGGACAGGCCAATGAAAAACTGTTTTTT
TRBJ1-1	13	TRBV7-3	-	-	CASSLQENTEAFF	TGTGCCAGCAGCCTACAGGAGAACACTGAAGCTTTCTTT
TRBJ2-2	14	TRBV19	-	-	CASSAYSYTGELFF	TGTGCCAGTAGCGCCTACAGCTACACCGGGGAGCTGTTTTTT
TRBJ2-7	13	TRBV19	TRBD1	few	CASSSTTGREQYF	TGTGCCAGTAGTTCTACGACAGGGCGCGAGCAGTACTTC
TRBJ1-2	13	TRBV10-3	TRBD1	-	CATTPGQGEGYTF	TGTGCCACCACCCCGGGACAGGGGGAGGGCTACACCTTC
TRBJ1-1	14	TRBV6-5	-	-	CASRTGSMNTEAFF	TGTGCCAGCAGAACAGGGAGTATGAACACTGAAGCTTTCTTT
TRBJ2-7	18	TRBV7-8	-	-	CASSLGVIWGLRSYEQYF	TGTGCCAGCAGCTTAGGGGTGATATGGGGGCTGAGGTCCTACGAGCAGTACTTC
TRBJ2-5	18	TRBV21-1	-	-	CASSKGARRAEQAETQYF	TGTGCCAGCAGCAAAGGTGCCCGCCGAGCGGAGCAGGCCGAGACCCAGTACTTC
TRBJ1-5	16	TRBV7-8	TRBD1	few	CASSLSLDRGGQPQHF	TGTGCCAGCAGCTTATCCCTCGACAGGGGAGGTCAGCCCCAGCATTTT
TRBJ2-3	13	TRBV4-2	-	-	CASSQFITDTQYF	TGTGCCAGCAGCCAATTTATCACAGATACGCAGTATTTT
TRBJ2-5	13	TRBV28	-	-	CASISGTHQTQYF	TGTGCCAGCATTTCTGGGACACACCAGACCCAGTACTTC
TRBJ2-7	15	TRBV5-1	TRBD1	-	CASSHGGQGGYEQYF	TGCGCCAGCAGCCATGGTGGACAGGGTGGCTACGAGCAGTACTTC